Listed below are T cell receptor beta chains from one sample, sequenced in a study of T cell changes during pregnancy in multiple sclerosis. The assay was immunoSEQ multiplex PCR, and TCRdb's table has in-frame clones only and misses some. The table shows tens of thousands of clones, with around 96% occurring only once. Material: CD8+ T cells from peripheral blood mononuclear cells, obtained after pregnancy. The receptors derive from a female donor with multiple sclerosis, enrolled in a pregnancy study. Each CDR3 is given without its conserved first and last residue. Part of the rows lack a size; the others show once, few, many or a class for expanded clones.

len | j_gene | v_gene | abundance | CDR3aa
13 | TRBJ2-1 | TRBV5-6 | . | ASRLSGRGYNEQF
14 | TRBJ2-3 | TRBV5-6 | . | ASSLGTEVVTDTQY
15 | TRBJ2-7 | TRBV4-1 | . | ASSPHFGNQRGYEQY
11 | TRBJ2-1 | TRBV7-2 | once | ASSLVTSDEQF
12 | TRBJ2-3 | TRBV9 | . | ASSPGGGGDTQY
12 | TRBJ2-7 | TRBV6-5 | . | ASSHTGLHYEQY
14 | TRBJ2-3 | TRBV27 | . | ASSPGAGDFTDTQY
14 | TRBJ1-5 | TRBV28 | . | ASTGRDTHSNQPQH
14 | TRBJ2-1 | TRBV19 | . | ASSIVPSSAYNEQF
14 | TRBJ2-1 | TRBV15 | . | ATSDRGLLALDEQF
12 | TRBJ2-1 | TRBV19 | . | ASHPGTSFSEQF
13 | TRBJ1-5 | TRBV27 | . | ASSLYGAGDQPQH
19 | TRBJ2-5 | TRBV2 | . | ASSDAGMGLGGRAIQETQY
14 | TRBJ1-1 | TRBV19 | . | ASSIDLQQLNTEAF
12 | TRBJ1-1 | TRBV7-9 | . | ASSSGLLTTEAF
13 | TRBJ2-7 | TRBV29-1 | . | SVEETTSGDYEQY
11 | TRBJ2-7 | TRBV5-6 | . | ASSDTPSSEQY